This T cell receptor beta chain came from a study of blood T cell repertoires in COVID-19. The wider study: Spain, Italy and the United States supplied samples that represented acute and convalescent COVID-19. Sample material is recorded as cDNA or gDNA derived from T cells, B-cell-depleted T cells, or PBMCs.

There are 12 residues in the CDR3. Trimming stripped 4 bases from V and 8 bases from J, with 11 bases between. Germline assignment: CDR1 MNHEY and CDR2 SVGEGT. As handled by the study authors: Nucleated cell number was recorded as an estimate derived from reference gene primer amplification. Only in-frame clones appear in the TCRdb table, and some are missing; sequencing was by immunoSEQ multiplex PCR. Clone size and the V and J calls come from that table; the DNA yielded D and trimming. The sample lists about 190,000 clones, 80% to 85% seen once, with about 4.9% in the top ten. This chain links TRBV6-2 or TRBV6-3 with TRBJ1-1; D gene unclear. The clonotype comes from a woman aged 30 to 39 with acute or convalescent COVID-19. The sequenced sample was peripheral blood. The CDR3, as DNA: TGTGCCAGCAGTTTCGGTATGGTCGAAGCTTTCTTT. It specifies CASSFGMVEAFF.